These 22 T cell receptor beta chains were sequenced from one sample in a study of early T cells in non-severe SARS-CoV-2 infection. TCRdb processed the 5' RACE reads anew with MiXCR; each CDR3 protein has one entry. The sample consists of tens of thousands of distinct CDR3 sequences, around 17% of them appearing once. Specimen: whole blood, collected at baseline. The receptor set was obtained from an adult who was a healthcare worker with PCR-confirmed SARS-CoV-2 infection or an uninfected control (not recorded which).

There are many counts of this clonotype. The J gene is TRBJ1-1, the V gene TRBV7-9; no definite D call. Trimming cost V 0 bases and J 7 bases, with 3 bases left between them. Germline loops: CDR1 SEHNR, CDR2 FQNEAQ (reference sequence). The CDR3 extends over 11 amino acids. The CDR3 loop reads CASSLAGEAFF. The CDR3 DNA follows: TGTGCCAGCAGCTTAGCAGGTGAAGCTTTCTTT. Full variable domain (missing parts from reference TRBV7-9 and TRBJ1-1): DTGVSQNPRHKITKRGQNVTFRCDPISEHNRLYWYRQTLGQGPEFLTYFQNEAQLEKSRLLSDRFSAERPKGSFSTLEIQRTEQGDSAMYLCASSLAGEAFFGQGTRLTVV.

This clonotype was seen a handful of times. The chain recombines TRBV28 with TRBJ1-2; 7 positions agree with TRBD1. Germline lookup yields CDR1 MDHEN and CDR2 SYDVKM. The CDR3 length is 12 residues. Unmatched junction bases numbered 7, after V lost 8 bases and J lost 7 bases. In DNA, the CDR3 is TGTGCCAGCTCCACAGGGGACGGTGGCTACACCTTC. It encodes CASSTGDGGYTF.

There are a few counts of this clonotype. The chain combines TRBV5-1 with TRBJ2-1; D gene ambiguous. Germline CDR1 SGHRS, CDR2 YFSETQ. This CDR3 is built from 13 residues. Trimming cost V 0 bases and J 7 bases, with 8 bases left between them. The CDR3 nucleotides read TGCGCCAGCAGCTTGGTTGACGCTAATGAGCAGTTCTTC. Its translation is CASSLVDANEQFF.

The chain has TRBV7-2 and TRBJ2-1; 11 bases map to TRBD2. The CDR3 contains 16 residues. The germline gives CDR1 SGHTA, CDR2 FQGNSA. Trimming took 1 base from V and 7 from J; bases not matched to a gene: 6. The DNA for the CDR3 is TGTGCCAGCAGCTTAGTCTGGGCTAGCGGGAGGAATGAGCAGTTCTTC. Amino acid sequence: CASSLVWASGRNEQFF. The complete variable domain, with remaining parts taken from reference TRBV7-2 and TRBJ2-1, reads GAGVSQSPSNKVTEKGKDVELRCDPISGHTALYWYRQSLGQGLEFLIYFQGNSAPDKSGLPSDRFSAERTGGSVSTLTIQRTQQEDSAVYLCASSLVWASGRNEQFFGPGTRLTVL.

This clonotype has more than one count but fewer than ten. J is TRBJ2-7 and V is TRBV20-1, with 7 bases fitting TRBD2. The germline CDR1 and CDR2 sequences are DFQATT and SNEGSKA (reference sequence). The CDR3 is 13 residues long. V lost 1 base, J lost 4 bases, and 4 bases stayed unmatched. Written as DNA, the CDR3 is TGCAGTGCTAGAGCGGGCGGGAGTTACGAGCAGTACTTC. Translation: CSARAGGSYEQYF.

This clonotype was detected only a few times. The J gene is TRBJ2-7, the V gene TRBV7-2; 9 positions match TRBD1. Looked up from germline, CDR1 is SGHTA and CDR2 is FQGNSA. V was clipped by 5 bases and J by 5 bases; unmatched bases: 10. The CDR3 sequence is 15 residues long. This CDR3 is CASSLPGQGAHEQYF. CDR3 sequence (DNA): TGTGCCAGCAGCCTACCGGGACAGGGTGCCCACGAGCAGTACTTC.

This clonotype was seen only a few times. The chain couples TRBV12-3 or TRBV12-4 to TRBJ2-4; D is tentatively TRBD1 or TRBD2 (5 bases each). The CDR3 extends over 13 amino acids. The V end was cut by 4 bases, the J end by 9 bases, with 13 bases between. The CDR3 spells CASSWDPPGIQYF. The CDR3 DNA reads TGTGCCAGCAGTTGGGACCCCCCAGGCATTCAGTACTTC.

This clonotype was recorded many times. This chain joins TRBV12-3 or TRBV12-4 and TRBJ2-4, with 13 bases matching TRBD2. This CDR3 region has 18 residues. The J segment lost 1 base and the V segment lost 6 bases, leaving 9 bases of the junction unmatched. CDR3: CASRTGLAGLGAKNIQYF. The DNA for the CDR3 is TGTGCCAGCAGGACGGGACTAGCGGGATTGGGGGCCAAAAACATTCAGTACTTC.

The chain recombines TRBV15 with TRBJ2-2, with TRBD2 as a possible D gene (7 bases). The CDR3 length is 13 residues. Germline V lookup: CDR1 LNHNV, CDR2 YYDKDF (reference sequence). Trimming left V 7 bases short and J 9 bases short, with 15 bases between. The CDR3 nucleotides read TGTGCCACCACGAAAGGGGGGGCAAGGGAGCTGTTTTTT. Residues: CATTKGGARELFF.

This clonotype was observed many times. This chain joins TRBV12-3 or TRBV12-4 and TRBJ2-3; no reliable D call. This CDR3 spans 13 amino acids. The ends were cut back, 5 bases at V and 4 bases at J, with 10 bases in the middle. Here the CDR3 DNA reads TGTGCCAGCAGTCTGATATCGGCAGATACGCAGTATTTT. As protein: CASSLISADTQYF.

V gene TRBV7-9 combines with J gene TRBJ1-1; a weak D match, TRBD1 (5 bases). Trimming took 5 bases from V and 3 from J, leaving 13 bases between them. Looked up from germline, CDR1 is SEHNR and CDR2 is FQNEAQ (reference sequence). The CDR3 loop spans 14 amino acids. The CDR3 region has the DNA TGTGCCAGCAGCCGCCGGGACGAGTACACTGAAGCTTTCTTT. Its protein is CASSRRDEYTEAFF. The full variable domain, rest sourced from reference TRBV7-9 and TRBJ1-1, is DTGVSQNPRHKITKRGQNVTFRCDPISEHNRLYWYRQTLGQGPEFLTYFQNEAQLEKSRLLSDRFSAERPKGSFSTLEIQRTEQGDSAMYLCASSRRDEYTEAFFGQGTRLTVV.

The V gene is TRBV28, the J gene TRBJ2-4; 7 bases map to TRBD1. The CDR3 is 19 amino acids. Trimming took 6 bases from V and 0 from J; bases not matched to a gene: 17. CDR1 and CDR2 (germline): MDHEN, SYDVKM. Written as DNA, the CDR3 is TGTGCCAGCAGACGTTTTTATGGGGACAGAAAATTAGCCAAAAACATTCAGTACTTC. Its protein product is CASRRFYGDRKLAKNIQYF.

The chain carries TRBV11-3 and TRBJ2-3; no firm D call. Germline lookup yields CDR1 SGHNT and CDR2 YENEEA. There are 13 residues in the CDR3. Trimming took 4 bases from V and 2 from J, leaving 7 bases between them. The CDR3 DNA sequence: TGTGCCAGCAGCTGGCAGGTCACAGATACGCAGTATTTT. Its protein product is CASSWQVTDTQYF.

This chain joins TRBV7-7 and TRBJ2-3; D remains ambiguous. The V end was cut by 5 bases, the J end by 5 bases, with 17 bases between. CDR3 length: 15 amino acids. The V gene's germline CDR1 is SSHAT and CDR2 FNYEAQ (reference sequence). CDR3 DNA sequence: TGTGCCAGCAGCCCCGACTGGCGGATCAGAGATACGCAGTATTTT. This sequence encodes CASSPDWRIRDTQYF.

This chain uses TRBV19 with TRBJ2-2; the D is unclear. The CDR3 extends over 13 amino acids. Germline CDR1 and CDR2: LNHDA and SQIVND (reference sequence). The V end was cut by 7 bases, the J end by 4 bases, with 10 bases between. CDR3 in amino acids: CASTAHATGELFF. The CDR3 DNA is TGTGCCAGTACGGCACACGCCACCGGGGAGCTGTTTTTT.

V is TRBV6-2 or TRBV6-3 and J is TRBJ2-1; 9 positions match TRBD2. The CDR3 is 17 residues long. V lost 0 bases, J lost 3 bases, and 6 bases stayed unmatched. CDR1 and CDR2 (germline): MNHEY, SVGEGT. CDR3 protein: CASSYSSTSGIYNEQFF. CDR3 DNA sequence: TGTGCCAGCAGTTACTCTTCGACTAGCGGTATCTACAATGAGCAGTTCTTC.

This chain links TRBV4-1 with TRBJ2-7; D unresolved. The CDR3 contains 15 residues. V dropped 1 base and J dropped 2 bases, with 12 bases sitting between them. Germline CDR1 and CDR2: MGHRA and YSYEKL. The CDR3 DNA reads TGCGCCAGCAGCCAAGCCCGAAGCCCAGCCTACGAGCAGTACTTC. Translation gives CASSQARSPAYEQYF.

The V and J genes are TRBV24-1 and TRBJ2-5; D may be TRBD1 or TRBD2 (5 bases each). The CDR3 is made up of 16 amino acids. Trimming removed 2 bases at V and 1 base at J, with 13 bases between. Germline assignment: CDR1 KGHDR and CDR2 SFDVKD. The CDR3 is CATSDWGFGGQETQYF. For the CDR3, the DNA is TGTGCCACCAGTGATTGGGGGTTTGGGGGCCAAGAGACCCAGTACTTC.

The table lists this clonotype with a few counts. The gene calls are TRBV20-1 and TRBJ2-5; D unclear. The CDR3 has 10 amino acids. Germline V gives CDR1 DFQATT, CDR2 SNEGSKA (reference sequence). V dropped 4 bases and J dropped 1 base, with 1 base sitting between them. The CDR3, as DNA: TGCAGTGCTACCCAAGAGACCCAGTACTTC. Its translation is CSATQETQYF.

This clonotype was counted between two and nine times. CDR3: CASTTSEGDLEKLFF. In DNA, the CDR3 is TGTGCCAGCACCACTTCCGAGGGGGACTTAGAAAAACTGTTTTTT. J is TRBJ1-4 and V is TRBV3-1, with a possible D match to TRBD1 (6 bases). Trimming took 7 bases from V and 8 from J, leaving 20 bases between them. CDR3 length equals 15 residues. From germline, CDR1 is LGHDT and CDR2 YNNKEL (reference sequence).

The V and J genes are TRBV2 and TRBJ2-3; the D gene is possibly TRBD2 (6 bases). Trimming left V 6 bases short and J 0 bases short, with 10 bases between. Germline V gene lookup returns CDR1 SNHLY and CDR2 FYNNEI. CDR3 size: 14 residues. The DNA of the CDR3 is TGTGCCAGCAGAGCCCTAGCGAGCACAGATACGCAGTATTTT. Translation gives CASRALASTDTQYF. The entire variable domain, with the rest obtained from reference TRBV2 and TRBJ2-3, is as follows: EPEVTQTPSHQVTQMGQEVILRCVPISNHLYFYWYRQILGQKVEFLVSFYNNEISEKSEIFDDQFSVERPDGSNFTLKIRSTKLEDSAMYFCASRALASTDTQYFGPGTRLTVL.

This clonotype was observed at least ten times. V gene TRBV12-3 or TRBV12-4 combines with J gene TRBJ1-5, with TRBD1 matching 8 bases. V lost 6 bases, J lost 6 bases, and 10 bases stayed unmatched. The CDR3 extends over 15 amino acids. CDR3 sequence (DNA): TGTGCCAGCAGACCCGAACAGGGGGGTAGTCAGCCCCAGCATTTT. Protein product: CASRPEQGGSQPQHF.